The subject of this entry is one T cell receptor (beta chain). What it binds is unknown. The data were obtained in a study of Ad26.COV2.S vaccination and SARS-CoV-2 variants. Study in general: Enrollment placed the donor in the COV1001 Ad26.COV2.S trial arm. Study outcomes and limitations: Quantification of TCR breadth and depth may have yielded underestimates of total T cell responses. Non-spike TCR breadth showed similarity between vaccine and placebo recipients.

The junction had 8 bases not matched to a gene; V was cut back by 4 bases and J by 5 bases. The CDR3 runs 15 residues. In germline, CDR1 is MDHEN, CDR2 SYDVKM. Treatment given: roughly 20 received Ad26.COV2.S at low or high dose, single or two shots; roughly five received placebo; per-sample allocation not given. Samples were taken on day 63 after the first vaccine or placebo injection. Wuhan-strain spike was delivered by a replication-incompetent Ad26 vector. Measured with immunoSEQ multiplex PCR; TCRdb has only the in-frame clones, and not every one. The sample has about 400,000 clones, 83% seen once.

The TCR comes from a person aged 18-60 years who received the Ad26.COV2.S COVID-19 vaccine or a placebo. The chain is built from TRBV28 and TRBJ1-3; 7 bases are a match to TRBD1. The source material was peripheral blood, sampled in a trial of Ad26.COV2.S vaccine versus placebo. CDR3 DNA sequence: TGTGCCAGCAGTTCACGGGACAGATGGAGAAACACCATATATTTT. It is translated as CASSSRDRWRNTIYF.